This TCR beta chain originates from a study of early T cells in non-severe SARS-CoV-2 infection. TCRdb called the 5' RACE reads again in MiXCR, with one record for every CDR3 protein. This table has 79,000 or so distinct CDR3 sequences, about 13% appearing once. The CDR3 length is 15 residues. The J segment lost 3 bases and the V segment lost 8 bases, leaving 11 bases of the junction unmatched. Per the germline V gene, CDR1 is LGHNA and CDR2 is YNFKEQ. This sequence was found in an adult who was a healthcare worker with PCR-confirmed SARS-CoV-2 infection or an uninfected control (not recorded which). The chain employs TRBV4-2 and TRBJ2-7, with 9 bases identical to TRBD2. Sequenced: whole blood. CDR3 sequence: CASGGSSGGFYEQYF. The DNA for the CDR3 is TGTGCCAGCGGCGGGAGTAGCGGGGGTTTCTACGAGCAGTACTTC.